Presented here are 21 T cell receptor beta chains from one specimen sequenced in a study of blood T cells in healthy people across ages. The second PCR ran roughly 6 to 11 cycles with a sample-barcoded 5' primer and J-beta primers. One entry per CDR3 protein results from TCRdb running MiXCR on the 5' RACE reads. Here the sample spans some 800,000 distinct CDR3 sequences, roughly 25% being singletons. These records were also assigned to another study, of T cells of mothers and their children.

Sequenced input: blood. The receptors were gathered from a boy between 10 and 17 years old in good health.

This clonotype was seen a handful of times. This chain connects TRBV10-3 to TRBJ2-4, with D possibly TRBD1 on 5 matching bases. The CDR3 length is 12 residues. Trimming left V 3 bases short and J 7 bases short, with 7 bases between. Per the germline V gene, CDR1 is ENHRY and CDR2 is SYGVKD. CDR3 bases: TGTGCCATCAGTGATGCAGGGAACATTCAGTACTTC. Amino acids: CAISDAGNIQYF.

The chain recombines TRBV11-2 with TRBJ2-1, with 14 bases aligning to TRBD2. Germline CDR1 is SGHAT and CDR2 is FQNNGV. Trimming cost V 1 base and J 8 bases; bases outside gene matches: 4. The CDR3 loop spans 16 amino acids. The CDR3 loop reads CASSLGTSGRIYEQFF. CDR3 in DNA: TGTGCCAGCAGCTTAGGGACTAGCGGGAGGATCTATGAGCAGTTCTTC. The whole variable domain, remainder taken from reference TRBV11-2 and TRBJ2-1, is EAGVAQSPRYKIIEKRQSVAFWCNPISGHATLYWYQQILGQGPKLLIQFQNNGVVDDSQLPKDRFSAERLKGVDSTLKIQPAKLEDSAVYLCASSLGTSGRIYEQFFGPGTRLTVL.

This clonotype was recorded a few times. The J gene is TRBJ1-4, the V gene TRBV5-1; 7 bases map to TRBD1. The CDR3 covers 15 residues. Trimming cost V 4 bases and J 5 bases; bases outside gene matches: 8. CDR1 and CDR2 (germline): SGHRS, YFSETQ. The CDR3 DNA reads as TGCGCCAGCAGCACAAACAGGGGAAGCAATGAAAAACTGTTTTTT. Residues: CASSTNRGSNEKLFF.

The chain has TRBV6-5 and TRBJ2-5; D tentatively fits TRBD1 or TRBD2 (5 bases each). The J call may not be correct, given that the DNA end is closer to TRBJ2-7. Germline V gives CDR1 MNHEY, CDR2 SVGAGI. The CDR3 has 13 residues. CDR3 residues: CASSYSIGGEQYF. In DNA form, the CDR3 reads TGTGCCAGCAGTTACTCGATTGGGGGCGAGCAGTACTTC.

This rearrangement joins TRBV10-3 to TRBJ2-7; 12 bases map to TRBD2. CDR3 length: 14 residues. After removal of 7 bases from V and 1 base from J, the junction contained 2 bases not matched to a gene. Per the germline V gene, CDR1 is ENHRY and CDR2 is SYGVKD. CDR3 DNA sequence: TGTGCCATCATGGGGACTAGCGGGTCCTACGAGCAGTACTTC. Encoded protein: CAIMGTSGSYEQYF.

This clonotype was picked up many times. The chain joins TRBV27 to TRBJ2-6; tentatively, D is TRBD1 or TRBD2 (5 bases each). The V end was cut by 5 bases, the J end by 0 bases, with 17 bases between. Germline lookup yields CDR1 MNHEY and CDR2 SMNVEV (reference sequence). This CDR3 has 18 amino acids. The CDR3 DNA follows: TGTGCCAGCAGTCCCCGGGACGGGGCCCTCTCTGGGGCCAACGTCCTGACTTTC. It codes for CASSPRDGALSGANVLTF.

This chain links TRBV12-3 or TRBV12-4 with TRBJ2-7, with 8 bases identical to TRBD1. V lost 5 bases to trimming and J lost 3 bases; unmatched junction nucleotides: 6. CDR3 length equals 14 residues. CDR3 sequence: CASSGGQDYYEQYF. DNA for the CDR3: TGTGCCAGCAGTGGGGGACAGGATTACTACGAGCAGTACTTC.

The CDR3 reads CASTFTGTSAADTQYF. DNA of the CDR3: TGTGCCAGCACCTTTACAGGGACTAGCGCGGCAGATACGCAGTATTTT. The genes are TRBV7-9 and TRBJ2-3, with 10 bases lining up with TRBD2. CDR3 size: 16 residues. The V gene's germline CDR1 is SEHNR and CDR2 FQNEAQ (reference sequence). V gave up 7 bases and J gave up 4 bases; unmatched junction bases: 11. The full variable domain, rest sourced from reference TRBV7-9 and TRBJ2-3, is DTGVSQNPRHKITKRGQNVTFRCDPISEHNRLYWYRQTLGQGPEFLTYFQNEAQLEKSRLLSDRFSAERPKGSFSTLEIQRTEQGDSAMYLCASTFTGTSAADTQYFGPGTRLTVL.

This chain uses TRBV5-1 with TRBJ2-6; tentative D call: TRBD2 (5 bases). V was clipped by 6 bases and J by 1 base, with 11 bases between them. Looked up from germline, CDR1 is SGHRS and CDR2 is YFSETQ. The CDR3 spans 15 residues. In DNA, the CDR3 is TGCGCCAGCAAATCGTCGGGGTCTGGGGCCAACGTCCTGACTTTC. It yields the protein CASKSSGSGANVLTF.

This clonotype was found a few times. This chain uses TRBV5-5 with TRBJ2-5; no reliable D call. The J call is doubtful: the DNA matches TRBJ2-7 better. Germline-derived CDR1 and CDR2 are SGHKS and YYEKEE (reference sequence). The CDR3 contains 15 residues. The CDR3, as DNA: TGTGCCAGCAGCCCGGGCCCGATGCAAATCTACGAGCAGTACTTC. Protein: CASSPGPMQIYEQYF.

This sequence joins TRBV12-3 or TRBV12-4 and TRBJ2-5; either TRBD1 or TRBD2 may supply D (5 bases each). The V and J ends lost 6 bases and 5 bases respectively, with 19 bases between them. This CDR3 spans 15 amino acids. The CDR3 DNA reads as TGTGCCAGCAGCCCCGTTGAGGGGTCTGGGGAGACCCAGTACTTC. It encodes CASSPVEGSGETQYF.

The genes are TRBV10-3 and TRBJ2-7; the match to TRBD2 covers 11 bases. V dropped 5 bases and J dropped 0; count of bases not matched to a gene: 0. This CDR3 is built from 14 residues. Germline V gene lookup returns CDR1 ENHRY and CDR2 SYGVKD. The CDR3 region has the DNA TGTGCCATCAGTACTAGCGGGAGCTCCTACGAGCAGTACTTC. Translating gives CAISTSGSSYEQYF.

J is TRBJ2-1 and V is TRBV7-8, with D possibly matching TRBD1 (5 bases). Looked up from germline, CDR1 is SGHVS and CDR2 is FQNEAQ. Trimming left V 8 bases short and J 3 bases short, with 14 bases between. CDR3 length equals 14 residues. The CDR3 reads CASEWTNNYNEQFF. The CDR3 DNA reads TGTGCCAGCGAATGGACAAACAACTACAATGAGCAGTTCTTC. The complete variable domain, with remaining parts taken from reference TRBV7-8 and TRBJ2-1, reads GAGVSQSPRYKVAKRGQDVALRCDPISGHVSLFWYQQALGQGPEFLTYFQNEAQLDKSGLPSDRFFAERPEGSVSTLKIQRTQQEDSAVYLCASEWTNNYNEQFFGPGTRLTVL.

The chain joins TRBV7-2 to TRBJ2-3; the match to TRBD2 covers 11 bases. With 1 base clipped from V and 5 bases from J, the junction kept 14 bases outside the gene matches. The CDR3 totals 19 residues. CDR1 SGHTA and CDR2 FQGNSA come from the germline V gene. The CDR3 DNA is TGTGCCAGCAGCTTAGTGTCTAGCGGGGGGCACCTCAGGTTAGATACGCAGTATTTT. Its protein is CASSLVSSGGHLRLDTQYF.

This clonotype was observed a few times. The J gene is TRBJ2-5, the V gene TRBV6-6; TRBD2 agrees at 11 bases. Germline V lookup: CDR1 MNHNY, CDR2 SVGAGI (reference sequence). The V and J ends lost 10 bases and 4 bases, in that order; junction bases with no gene match: 2. The CDR3 covers 12 residues. CDR3 bases: TGTGCCACGGGGACTAGCGGAGAGACCCAGTACTTC. It specifies CATGTSGETQYF.

This clonotype turned up a few times. The J gene is TRBJ1-2, the V gene TRBV20-1; tentative D call: TRBD1 (5 bases). Germline V gene lookup returns CDR1 DFQATT and CDR2 SNEGSKA (reference sequence). This CDR3 spans 14 amino acids. Deletions cut 6 bases from V and 1 base from J, with 15 bases between. The DNA for the CDR3 is TGCAGTGCCCAATTAGACAGAAATAACTATGGCTACACCTTC. This sequence encodes CSAQLDRNNYGYTF.

This clonotype was detected only a few times. The V call is TRBV4-1, the J call TRBJ1-6; D is possibly TRBD1 (5 bases). Germline lookup yields CDR1 MGHRA and CDR2 YSYEKL. This CDR3 has 17 amino acids. Trimming cost V 0 bases and J 4 bases, with 13 bases left between them. The CDR3: CASSQEPPGRYNSPLHF. As DNA, the CDR3 is TGCGCCAGCAGCCAAGAGCCTCCGGGACGGTATAATTCACCCCTCCACTTT.

The CDR3 coding sequence is TGCGCCAGCAGCCAACTCAGGAGCTCCTACAATGAGCAGTTCTTC. Protein: CASSQLRSSYNEQFF. V is TRBV4-3 and J is TRBJ2-1; D not resolved. Germline V gives CDR1 LGHNA, CDR2 YSLEER. V was clipped by 2 bases and J by 0 bases, with 8 bases between them. The CDR3 consists of 15 residues.

This sequence joins TRBV28 and TRBJ2-6; 9 nucleotides agree with TRBD2. CDR1 and CDR2 (germline): MDHEN, SYDVKM. The trim removed 5 bases at V and 0 bases at J, leaving 5 bases unmatched. The CDR3 length is 17 residues. The CDR3 DNA is TGTGCCAGCAGTGCCCAGCGGGGGGCCTCTGGGGCCAACGTCCTGACTTTC. Its translation is CASSAQRGASGANVLTF.

The chain carries TRBV5-6 and TRBJ2-3, with D uncertain. Trimming took 4 bases from V and 3 from J, leaving 12 bases between them. The CDR3 runs 14 residues. Germline V gives CDR1 SGHDT, CDR2 YYEEEE. CDR3 sequence reads: CASSSTKGTDTQYF. The DNA of the CDR3 is TGTGCCAGCAGCAGTACGAAAGGGACAGATACGCAGTATTTT.

This clonotype came up a few times. This chain's CDR3 is CASSEGGADYGYTF. CDR3 sequence (DNA): TGCGCCAGCAGCGAGGGGGGCGCGGACTATGGCTACACCTTC. V is TRBV5-1 and J is TRBJ1-2, with D possibly matching TRBD1 (6 bases). This CDR3 spans 14 amino acids. Germline assignment: CDR1 SGHRS and CDR2 YFSETQ. V was pared by 4 bases and J by 3 bases, with 13 bases between.